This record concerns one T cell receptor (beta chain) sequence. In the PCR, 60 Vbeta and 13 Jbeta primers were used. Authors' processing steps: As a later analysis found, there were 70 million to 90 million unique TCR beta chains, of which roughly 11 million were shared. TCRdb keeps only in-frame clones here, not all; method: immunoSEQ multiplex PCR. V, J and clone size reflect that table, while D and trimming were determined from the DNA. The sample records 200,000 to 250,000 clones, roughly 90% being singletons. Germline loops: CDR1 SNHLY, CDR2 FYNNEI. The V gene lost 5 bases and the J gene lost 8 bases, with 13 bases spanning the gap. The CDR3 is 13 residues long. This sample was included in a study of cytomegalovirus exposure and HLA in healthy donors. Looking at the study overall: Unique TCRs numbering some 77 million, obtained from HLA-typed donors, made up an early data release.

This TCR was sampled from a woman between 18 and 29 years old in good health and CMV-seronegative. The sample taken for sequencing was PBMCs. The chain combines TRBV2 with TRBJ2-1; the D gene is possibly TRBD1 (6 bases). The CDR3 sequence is CASSSQGYDEQFF. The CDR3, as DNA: TGTGCCAGCAGTTCCCAGGGGTACGATGAGCAGTTCTTC. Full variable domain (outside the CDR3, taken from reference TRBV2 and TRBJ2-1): EPEVTQTPSHQVTQMGQEVILRCVPISNHLYFYWYRQILGQKVEFLVSFYNNEISEKSEIFDDQFSVERPDGSNFTLKIRSTKLEDSAMYFCASSSQGYDEQFFGPGTRLTVL.